These T cell receptor beta chains were read from a single sample in a study of blood T cell repertoires in COVID-19. The data were produced by immunoSEQ multiplex PCR, yet TCRdb's version contains in-frame clones alone and is incomplete. The sample contains under 130,000 clones, approximately 84% of which appear only once. Sequencing used peripheral blood. These receptors were collected from a human donor in a cohort sampled during active COVID-19. Each CDR3 is given with its conserved first and last residue. A D gene is named only where the DNA matches it firmly. Some rows have no size entry. The others give once, few or many, or a class for an expanded clone.

clone_size	v_call	j_call	d_call	cdr3_nt	cdr3_aa
once	TRBV5-5	TRBJ1-2	TRBD1	TGTGCCAGCAGCTCCTCAGTCGTGCAGGGGGCGAACTATGGCTACACCTTC	CASSSSVVQGANYGYTF
-	TRBV7-8	TRBJ1-5	TRBD1	TGTGCCAGCAGCCCCCAGGGACAGGGGGGCAATCAGCCCCAGCATTTT	CASSPQGQGGNQPQHF
-	TRBV29-1	TRBJ1-2	TRBD1	TGCAGCGTTGAAGATCCAGGGGGCGCCTCTGGCTACACCTTC	CSVEDPGGASGYTF
-	TRBV7-2	TRBJ2-2	TRBD2	TGTGCCAGCAGCTTAGTCACTAGCGGAATAGGGACCGGGGAGCTGTTTTTT	CASSLVTSGIGTGELFF
-	TRBV4-1	TRBJ2-2	TRBD2	TGCGCCAGCAGCCAAGTCGCCCGGGGGGTCGCGAACACCGGGGAGCTGTTTTTT	CASSQVARGVANTGELFF
once	TRBV9	TRBJ2-7	TRBD2	TGTGCCAGCAATCGGGGGGGATCCTACGAGCAGTACTTC	CASNRGGSYEQYF
-	TRBV5-1	TRBJ1-5	-	TGCGCCAGCAGCTTGGTGCAGGGAAGTCAGCCCCAGCATTTT	CASSLVQGSQPQHF
-	TRBV18	TRBJ2-6	-	TGTGCCAGCTCACCCAACCCCCGGGGAGCTGGGGCCAACGTCCTGACTTTC	CASSPNPRGAGANVLTF
-	TRBV6-5	TRBJ1-4	-	TGTGCCAGCAGCCCCGCTATGGATGAAAAACTGTTTTTT	CASSPAMDEKLFF
-	TRBV27	TRBJ2-3	-	TGTGCCAGCACCTTCCTCCGTCAGGGGAGCACAGATACGCAGTATTTT	CASTFLRQGSTDTQYF
-	TRBV5-6	TRBJ2-5	-	TGTGCCAGCAGCTTACGGGAGACCCAGTACTTC	CASSLRETQYF
-	TRBV9	TRBJ2-2	TRBD2	TGTGCCAGCAGCGTTAGCGGGGGCTACACCGGGGAGCTGTTTTTT	CASSVSGGYTGELFF
-	TRBV6-1	TRBJ1-5	TRBD1	TGTGCCAGCAGTGAAGTAACAGGGGGGTCGCCCCAGCATTTT	CASSEVTGGSPQHF
-	TRBV27	TRBJ2-1	-	TGTGCCAGCAGTTTATCGGGGGGGGGCCGTGAGCAGTTCTTC	CASSLSGGGREQFF
-	TRBV19	TRBJ2-7	TRBD1	TGTGCCAGTAGTCCCGGTTACAGGGGTACCCTATTCGTCTACGAGCAGTACTTC	CASSPGYRGTLFVYEQYF
-	TRBV13	TRBJ2-7	TRBD2	TGTGCCAGCAGCTTAGGGGAAGGGACTATCCAGTACTTC	CASSLGEGTIQYF
-	TRBV5-1	TRBJ2-2	-	TGCGCCAGCCAGTGGGTGGTTGGGGCTAACACCGGGGAGCTGTTTTTT	CASQWVVGANTGELFF
-	TRBV12-3/TRBV12-4	TRBJ2-5	-	TGTGCCAGCAGGGGGCGCGTGGAGACCCAGTACTTC	CASRGRVETQYF
-	TRBV27	TRBJ2-3	-	TGTGCCAGTAACCTCAGGGCCCCCAGTGTAGATACGCAGTATTTT	CASNLRAPSVDTQYF
-	TRBV24-1	TRBJ2-1	TRBD2	TGTGCCACCAGTGATCCGGCGGGACTAGCGGGGGGGTATAATGAGCAGTTCTTC	CATSDPAGLAGGYNEQFF
once	TRBV20-1	TRBJ2-7	-	TGCAGTGCTAGTGCTTACGACAGGAGTGGAGGCGAGCAGTACTTC	CSASAYDRSGGEQYF
-	TRBV5-8	TRBJ1-5	-	TGTGCCAGCAGCTTGGGAACCAGTTATAGCAATCAGCCCCAGCATTTT	CASSLGTSYSNQPQHF
once	TRBV11-2	TRBJ2-7	-	TGTGCCAGCAGCTTCAGGGGAGAGCAGTACTTC	CASSFRGEQYF
-	TRBV7-6	TRBJ2-2	TRBD1	TGTGCCAGCGGACAGGGGCAAAACACCGGGGAGCTGTTTTTT	CASGQGQNTGELFF
-	TRBV3-1/TRBV3-2	TRBJ1-1	TRBD1	TGTGCCAGCAGCTCGCGCGACAGGGGTGGGACTGAAGCTTTCTTT	CASSSRDRGGTEAFF
-	TRBV3-1/TRBV3-2	TRBJ1-2	TRBD1	TGTGCCAGCAGCCAAGGGGGACAGGGGGCGAAAGGCTACACCTTC	CASSQGGQGAKGYTF
-	TRBV28	TRBJ2-1	-	TGTGCCAGCAGTACTCCGGGGTACCTCCACAAGCAGTTCTTC	CASSTPGYLHKQFF
-	TRBV30	TRBJ1-2	-	TGTGCCTGGAGAGTCAAAGGGGTCGGCTATGGCTACACCTTC	CAWRVKGVGYGYTF
-	TRBV28	TRBJ2-7	-	TGTGCCAGCAGTCGATGGGACATTATCTACGAGCAGTACTTC	CASSRWDIIYEQYF
-	TRBV10-3	TRBJ2-3	-	TGTGCCATCAGTGAGTCGGGCCGAGGGATTTCCACAGATACGCAGTATTTT	CAISESGRGISTDTQYF
-	TRBV5-4	TRBJ1-1	-	TGTGCCAGCAGCTTGTTGGGGTTTGCGGGAGGCACTGAAGCTTTCTTT	CASSLLGFAGGTEAFF
once	TRBV19	TRBJ1-5	-	TGTGCCAGTAAGTCGGGGGGCTCGAGCAATCAGCCCCAGCATTTT	CASKSGGSSNQPQHF
-	TRBV6-6	TRBJ2-1	-	TGTGCCAGCAGTTACGGGAGGTCCTCCTACAATGAGCAGTTCTTC	CASSYGRSSYNEQFF
-	TRBV7-9	TRBJ1-6	-	TGTGCCAGCAGCTTAGAGGGGACCTATAATTCACCCCTCCACTTT	CASSLEGTYNSPLHF
-	TRBV7-2	TRBJ2-1	TRBD2	TGTGCCAGCAGCTTAGGAGCGGGGGGGCGCCTTCACAATGAGCAGTTCTTC	CASSLGAGGRLHNEQFF
once	TRBV19	TRBJ2-7	TRBD1	TGTGCCAGTAGTCCCCGGGACAGGAACTACGAGCAGTACTTC	CASSPRDRNYEQYF
-	TRBV19	TRBJ2-7	TRBD1	TGTGCCAGTAAGGGGACAGGCGCCTACGAGCAGTACTTC	CASKGTGAYEQYF